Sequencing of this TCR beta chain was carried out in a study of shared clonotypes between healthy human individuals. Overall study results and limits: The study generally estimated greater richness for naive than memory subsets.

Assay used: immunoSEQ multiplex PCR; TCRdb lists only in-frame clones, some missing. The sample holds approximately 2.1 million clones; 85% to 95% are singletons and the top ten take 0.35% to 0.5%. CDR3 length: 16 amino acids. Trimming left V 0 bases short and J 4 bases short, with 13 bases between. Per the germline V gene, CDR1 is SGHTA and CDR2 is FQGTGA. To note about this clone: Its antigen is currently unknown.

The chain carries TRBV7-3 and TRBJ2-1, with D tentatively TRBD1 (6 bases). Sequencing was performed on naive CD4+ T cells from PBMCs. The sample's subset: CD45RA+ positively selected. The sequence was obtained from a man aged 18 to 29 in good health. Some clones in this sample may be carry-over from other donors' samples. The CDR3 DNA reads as TGTGCCAGCAGCTTAACTGACAGGAATTTATACAATGAGCAGTTCTTC. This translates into CASSLTDRNLYNEQFF.